Reported below is one T cell receptor (beta chain). Its antigen is currently unknown. Naive CD8 cells lacked CD45RO and underwent positive selection for CCR7, leaving out terminally differentiated effector memory CD45RA+ cells. The V gene lost 4 bases and the J gene lost 1 base, with 16 bases spanning the gap. This CDR3 contains 15 residues. From germline, CDR1 is SQVTM and CDR2 ANQGSEA. The sample belongs to a study of shared clonotypes between healthy human individuals. Study-level background: CD4 naive and memory got three plates each, CD8 naive two, CD8 memory one. Study conclusions and caveats: Shared clonotypes: about 5.3% naive CD4, about 3.5% naive CD8, about 2.2% memory CD4, over 0.3% memory CD8. Expectations were that clonotype sharing among donors would be affected by sequencing depth.

This was a deep-level run. TCRdb keeps only in-frame clones here, not all; method: immunoSEQ multiplex PCR. The data contain millions of clones, approximately 95% of them singletons. Sequencing was performed on naive CD8+ T cells sorted from blood. This sequence originates from a man younger than 35 in good health. This chain joins TRBV29-1 and TRBJ1-2; D remains ambiguous. This CDR3 is CSVAHIRESNYGYTF. DNA of the CDR3: TGCAGCGTTGCCCATATACGGGAGAGTAACTATGGCTACACCTTC.